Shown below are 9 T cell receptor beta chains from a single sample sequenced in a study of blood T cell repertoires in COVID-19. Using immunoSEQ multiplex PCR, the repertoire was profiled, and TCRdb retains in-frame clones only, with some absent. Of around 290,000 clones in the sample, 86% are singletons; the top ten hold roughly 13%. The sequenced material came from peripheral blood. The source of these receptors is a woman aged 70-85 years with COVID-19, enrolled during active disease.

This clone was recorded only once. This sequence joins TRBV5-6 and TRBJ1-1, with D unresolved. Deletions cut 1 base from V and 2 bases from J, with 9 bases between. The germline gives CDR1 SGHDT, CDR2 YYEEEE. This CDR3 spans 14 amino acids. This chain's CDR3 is CASSLSPVNTEAFF. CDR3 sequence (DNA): TGTGCCAGCAGCTTGTCACCGGTAAACACTGAAGCTTTCTTT.

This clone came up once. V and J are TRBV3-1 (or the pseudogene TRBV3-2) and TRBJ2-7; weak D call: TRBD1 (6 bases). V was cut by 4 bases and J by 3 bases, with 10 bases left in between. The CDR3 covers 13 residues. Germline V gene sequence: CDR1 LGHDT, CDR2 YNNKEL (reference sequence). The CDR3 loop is CASSRDNDYEQYF. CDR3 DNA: TGTGCCAGCAGCCGGGACAATGACTACGAGCAGTACTTC.

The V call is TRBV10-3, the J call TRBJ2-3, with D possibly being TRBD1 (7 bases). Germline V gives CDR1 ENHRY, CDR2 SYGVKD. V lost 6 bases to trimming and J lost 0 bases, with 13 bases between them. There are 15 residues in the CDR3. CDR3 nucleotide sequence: TGTGCCATCAGAATACAGGGGACTAGCACAGATACGCAGTATTTT. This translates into CAIRIQGTSTDTQYF.

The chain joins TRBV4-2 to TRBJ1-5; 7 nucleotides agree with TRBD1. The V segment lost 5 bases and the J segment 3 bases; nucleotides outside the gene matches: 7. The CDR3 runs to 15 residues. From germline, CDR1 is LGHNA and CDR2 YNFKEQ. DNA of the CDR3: TGTGCCAGCAGCGGTGAGGGACAGCTCAATCAGCCCCAGCATTTT. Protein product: CASSGEGQLNQPQHF.

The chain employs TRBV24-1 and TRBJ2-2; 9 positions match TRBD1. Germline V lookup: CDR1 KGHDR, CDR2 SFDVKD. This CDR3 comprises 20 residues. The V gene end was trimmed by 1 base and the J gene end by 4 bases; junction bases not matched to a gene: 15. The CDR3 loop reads CATSDLETTGTGRTTGELFF. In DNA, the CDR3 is TGTGCCACCAGTGATTTAGAAACGACCGGGACAGGGCGGACCACCGGGGAGCTGTTTTTT.

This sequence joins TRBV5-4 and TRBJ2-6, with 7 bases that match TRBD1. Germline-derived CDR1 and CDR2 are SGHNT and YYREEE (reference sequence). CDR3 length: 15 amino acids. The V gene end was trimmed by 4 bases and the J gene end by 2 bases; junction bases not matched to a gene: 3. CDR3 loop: CASSPQGAGANVLTF. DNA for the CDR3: TGTGCCAGCAGCCCTCAGGGGGCTGGGGCCAACGTCCTGACTTTC.

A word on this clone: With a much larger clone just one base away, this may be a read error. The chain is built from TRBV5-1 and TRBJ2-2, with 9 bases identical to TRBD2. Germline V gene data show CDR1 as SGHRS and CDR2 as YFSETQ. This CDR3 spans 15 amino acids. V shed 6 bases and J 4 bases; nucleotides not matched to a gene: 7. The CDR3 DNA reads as TGCGCCAGCACATTGCGCGGGGGGGCCACCGGGGAGCTGTTTTTT. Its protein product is CASTLRGGATGELFF. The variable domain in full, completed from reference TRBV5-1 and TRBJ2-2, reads KAGVTQTPRYLIKTRGQQVTLSCSPISGHRSVSWYQQTPGQGLQFLFEYFSETQRNKGNFPGRFSGRQFSNSRSEMNVSTLELGDSALYLCASTLRGGATGELFFGEGSRLTVL.

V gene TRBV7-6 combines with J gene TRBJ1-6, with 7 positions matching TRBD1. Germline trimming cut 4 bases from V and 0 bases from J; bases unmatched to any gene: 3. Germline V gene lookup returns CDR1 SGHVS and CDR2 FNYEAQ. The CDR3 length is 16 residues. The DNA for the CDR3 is TGTGCCAGCAGCTCAACAGGGGTCTCCTATAATTCACCCCTCCACTTT. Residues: CASSSTGVSYNSPLHF.

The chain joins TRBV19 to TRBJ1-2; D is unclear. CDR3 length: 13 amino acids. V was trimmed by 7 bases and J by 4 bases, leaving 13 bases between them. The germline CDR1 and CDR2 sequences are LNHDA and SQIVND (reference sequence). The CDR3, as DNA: TGTGCCAGTAACGAGGGTCCAAGCTATGGCTACACCTTC. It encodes CASNEGPSYGYTF. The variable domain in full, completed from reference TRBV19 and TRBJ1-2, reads DGGITQSPKYLFRKEGQNVTLSCEQNLNHDAMYWYRQDPGQGLRLIYYSQIVNDFQKGDIAEGYSVSREKKESFPLTVTSAQKNPTAFYLCASNEGPSYGYTFGSGTRLTVV.